This T cell receptor (beta chain) was recorded in a study of beta chain features in type 1 diabetes (dated by TCRdb to 2016 to 2019). As for the study more broadly: Mean age, gender distribution, total cell number and subset yield were not different between patients and healthy donors. A total of roughly 98,000,000 sorted cells were examined across all samples, and a strong correlation was observed between cell number per subset and RNA yield. In the study, recently diagnosed type 1 diabetes patients and matched healthy donors were compared on the TCRB repertoires of their sorted circulating CD4+ T cell subsets. Regulatory and stem cell-like memory subsets were obtained from only 8 patients and roughly eight healthy donors, while naive and central memory subsets were obtained from all 28 donors. Points the paper makes about the study in general: The naive, central memory and regulatory TCRB repertoires appeared to resemble one another more closely among patients than among healthy donors. Only small numbers of individuals were included in the HLA sub-analyses, which left unresolved whether HLA type had any influence on TCRB rearrangement. Type 1 diabetes patients showed a moderate but significant shortening of TCRB CDR3 length in all four CD4+ subsets. At VDJ recombination sites, patients with type 1 diabetes made fewer insertions and deleted more nucleotides, a pattern implying thymic rearrangement abnormalities. Shorter templates might have been favored by PCR, but patient and control samples were amplified and corrected together, so both groups would have been affected equally by any skew. Because cDNA rather than genomic DNA was sequenced, highly expressing activated cells could have been over-represented, although no difference in activation and CD3 levels was found between groups.

Concerning this clone itself: There is no known antigen for this receptor. No base-level quality is on record; no much larger clone is a single base apart.

The High Capacity cDNA Reverse Transcription Kit was used to reverse transcribe all of the isolated RNA, meaning that expressed TCRB transcripts were what got sequenced. Deep immunoSEQ sequencing was performed on naive, central memory and regulatory T cell samples, with an average of around 3.5 million total reads per sample. Sorted cells were lysed in RLT buffer, and RNA was extracted using DNase-treated RNeasy Micro or Mini kits according to cell number. To prevent cross-contamination, each cell subset was processed individually, whereas patient and healthy donor samples were processed jointly. Using the immunoSEQ multiplex PCR, TCRB sequences were amplified from cDNA into 87-bp fragments spanning the CDR3 region. Sequencing of the amplicons was performed on the Illumina HiSeq platform. Per the original workflow: Synthetic template baselines were used to correct PCR bias computationally, reads within Hamming distance 2 were collapsed together, and singletons that could not be merged were discarded. Reads were aligned against IMGT to assign V, D and J genes, CDR3 length and insertions or deletions at six rearrangement sites. Within each subset, clonotype counts were normalized to sorted cell number, after which true diversity and Gini coefficients were computed with the tcR R package. Repertoire sharing was quantified using the overlap coefficient calculated on TCRB nucleotide sequences. Out-of-frame TCRB sequences from naive cells were analyzed as a proxy for the pre-selection repertoire. As stored in TCRdb, this immuneACCESS dataset retains in-frame rearrangements with V and J assigned. A fraction of the clones does not appear; measured against another copy, unresolved V genes explain less than half of the discrepancy, and the remainder lacks a known reason. The D gene and trimming were derived from the DNA, and the V and J assignments and clone size from that table. The sample contains some 240,000 clones, around 15% of them found a single time. The leading ten clones occupy 0.07% to 0.095% of the sample.

A single peripheral blood draw of around 100 mL on average was collected from each donor into heparinised tubes. A BD FACSAria II was used to sort naive, central memory, regulatory and stem cell-like memory CD4+ T cells with a panel that included CD45RO, CCR7, CD25, CD127, CD95 and CD27. All sorted populations exceeded 95% purity. PBMCs were isolated immediately by Lymphoprep density gradient centrifugation and stained directly without culture. Samples were stained and sorted in pairs, with one healthy donor and one patient per experiment, so that batch effects were minimized. Cut back by 1 base and 7 bases, the V and J ends lie 4 bases apart. Taken from cysteine to phenylalanine, the CDR3 has 10 residues. Only the CDR3 region is kept as DNA, spanning 30 bases read in frame from base 1. Sequences DFQATT (CDR1) and SNEGSKA (CDR2) are obtained from the germline V gene (reference sequence).

Material: naive CD4+ T cells from blood. The cell subset or site label for this specimen denotes: true naive CD4+ T cells. The sequence came from a man aged 25 to 45 with type 1 diabetes. This receptor chain uses TRBV20-1 and TRBJ1-2, with an unclear D gene assignment. The CDR3 protein sequence reads: CSARAGGYTF. The bases are TGCAGTGCTAGAGCGGGTGGCTACACCTTC.